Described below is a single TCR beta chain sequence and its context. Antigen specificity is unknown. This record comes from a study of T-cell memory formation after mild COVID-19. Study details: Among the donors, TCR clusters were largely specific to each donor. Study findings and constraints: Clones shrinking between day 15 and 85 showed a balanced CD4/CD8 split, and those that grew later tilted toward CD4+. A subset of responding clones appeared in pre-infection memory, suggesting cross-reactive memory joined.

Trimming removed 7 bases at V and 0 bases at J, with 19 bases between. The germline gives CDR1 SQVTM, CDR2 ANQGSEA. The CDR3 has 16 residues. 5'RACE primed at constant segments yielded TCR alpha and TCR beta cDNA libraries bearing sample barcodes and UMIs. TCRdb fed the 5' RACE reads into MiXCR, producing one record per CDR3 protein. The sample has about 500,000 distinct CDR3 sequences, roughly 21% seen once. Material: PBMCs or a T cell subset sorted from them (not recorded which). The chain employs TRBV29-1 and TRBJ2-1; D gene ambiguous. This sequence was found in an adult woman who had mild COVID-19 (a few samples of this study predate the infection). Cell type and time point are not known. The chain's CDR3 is CSAGNPLSSSYNEQFF. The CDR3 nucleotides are TGCAGCGCTGGAAACCCCCTTTCGAGCTCCTACAATGAGCAGTTCTTC.